This T cell receptor beta chain was sequenced in a study of OX40 agonist ivuxolimab in advanced cancers. Study-level findings and limits: There were also nonresponders showing low normalized T-cell clonal expansion.

With respect to this clone: Its target is unknown.

Generated by immunoSEQ multiplex PCR, the TCRdb table keeps only in-frame clones and is missing some. This repertoire shows around 100,000 clones, around 90% found once; its top ten account for more than 0.15%. This clonotype was sampled from an adult with an advanced solid tumor such as melanoma, head and neck, liver or kidney cancer. Material: CD4+ or CD8+ T cells sorted from blood, obtained in a trial of the OX40 agonist ivuxolimab.

The CDR3, as DNA: TGTGCCAGTAGTCTCCCTTGGGGGAGCTCCTACAATGAGCAGTTCTTC. The encoded protein is CASSLPWGSSYNEQFF. The chain couples TRBV19 to TRBJ2-1, with D perhaps being TRBD1 or TRBD2 (5 bases each). Per the germline V gene, CDR1 is LNHDA and CDR2 is SQIVND (reference sequence). The V end was cut by 5 bases, the J end by 0 bases, with 14 bases between. This CDR3 is built from 16 residues. The full variable domain, completed using reference TRBV19 and TRBJ2-1, is DGGITQSPKYLFRKEGQNVTLSCEQNLNHDAMYWYRQDPGQGLRLIYYSQIVNDFQKGDIAEGYSVSREKKESFPLTVTSAQKNPTAFYLCASSLPWGSSYNEQFFGPGTRLTVL.